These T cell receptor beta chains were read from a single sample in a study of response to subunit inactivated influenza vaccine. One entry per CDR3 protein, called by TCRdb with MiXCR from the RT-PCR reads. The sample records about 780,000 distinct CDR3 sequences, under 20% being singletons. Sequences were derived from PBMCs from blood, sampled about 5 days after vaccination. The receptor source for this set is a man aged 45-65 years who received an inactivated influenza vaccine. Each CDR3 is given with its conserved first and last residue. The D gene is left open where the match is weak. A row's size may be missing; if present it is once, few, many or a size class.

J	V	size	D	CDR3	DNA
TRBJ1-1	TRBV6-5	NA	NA	CASSYGQDTEAFF	TGTGCCAGCAGTTACGGGCAGGACACTGAAGCTTTCTTT
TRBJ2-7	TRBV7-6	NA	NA	CASSFGFTTGEQYF	TGTGCCAGCAGCTTCGGCTTCACTACTGGCGAGCAGTACTTC
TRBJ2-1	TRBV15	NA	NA	CATSFQEGEQFF	TGTGCCACCAGCTTTCAAGAGGGTGAGCAGTTCTTC
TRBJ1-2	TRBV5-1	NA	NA	CASSAGPFDYGYTF	TGCGCCAGCAGCGCGGGACCCTTTGACTATGGCTACACCTTC
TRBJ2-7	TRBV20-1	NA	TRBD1	CSATRDRVYEQYF	TGCAGTGCTACCCGGGACAGGGTCTACGAGCAGTACTTC
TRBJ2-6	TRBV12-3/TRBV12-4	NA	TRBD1	CASSLSYFLTGVSSGANVLTF	TGTGCCAGCAGTTTGTCTTACTTCTTGACAGGGGTTTCCTCTGGGGCCAACGTCCTGACTTTC
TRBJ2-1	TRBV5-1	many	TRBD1	CASSLEGQGVNEQFF	TGCGCCAGCAGCTTAGAGGGCCAGGGGGTCAATGAGCAGTTCTTC
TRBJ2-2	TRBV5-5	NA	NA	CASSFSRVTGELFF	TGTGCCAGCAGCTTTTCGCGGGTCACCGGGGAGCTGTTTTTT
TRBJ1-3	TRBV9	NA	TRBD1	CASSGGTGSGNTIYF	TGTGCCAGCAGCGGAGGGACAGGGTCCGGAAACACCATATATTTT
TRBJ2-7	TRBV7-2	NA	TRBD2	CASSSLAGALEQYF	TGTGCCAGCAGCTCACTAGCGGGAGCTCTCGAGCAGTACTTC
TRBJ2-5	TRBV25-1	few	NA	CASSEGGSKTQYF	TGTGCCAGCAGTGAGGGAGGTTCGAAGACCCAGTACTTC
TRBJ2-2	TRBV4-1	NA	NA	CASSQDTTGANTGELFF	TGCGCCAGCAGCCAAGACACGACAGGCGCGAACACCGGGGAGCTGTTTTTT
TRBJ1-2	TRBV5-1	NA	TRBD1	CASSLGGDWDGYTF	TGCGCCAGCAGCCTAGGGGGCGATTGGGATGGCTACACCTTC
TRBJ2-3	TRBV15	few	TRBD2	CATSRVGTSGGNTQYF	TGTGCCACCAGCAGAGTTGGGACTAGCGGAGGCAATACGCAGTATTTT
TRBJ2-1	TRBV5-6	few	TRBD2	CASSIGTSGYEQFF	TGTGCCAGCAGCATCGGGACTAGCGGGTATGAGCAGTTCTTC
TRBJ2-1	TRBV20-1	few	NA	CSNTARPNYNEQFF	TGCAGCAACACGGCTCGGCCGAACTACAATGAGCAGTTCTTC
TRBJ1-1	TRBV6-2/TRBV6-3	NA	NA	CASRSIRTEAFF	TGTGCCAGCAGGTCAATTCGGACTGAAGCTTTCTTT
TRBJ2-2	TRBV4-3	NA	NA	CASSQGGAGAATGELFF	TGCGCCAGCAGCCAAGGGGGGGCGGGGGCAGCCACCGGGGAGCTGTTTTTT
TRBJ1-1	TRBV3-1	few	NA	CASSQDLWESEAFF	TGTGCCAGCAGCCAAGATTTGTGGGAATCTGAAGCTTTCTTT
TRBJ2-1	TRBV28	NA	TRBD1	CASSSGQGQFVRRNEQFF	TGTGCCAGCAGTTCGGGACAGGGGCAATTTGTTAGGAGGAATGAGCAGTTCTTC
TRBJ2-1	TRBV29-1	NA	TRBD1	CSVERTGAKQFF	TGCAGCGTTGAGAGGACAGGGGCGAAGCAGTTCTTC
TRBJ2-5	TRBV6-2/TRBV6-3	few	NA	CASRSGTYEETQYF	TGTGCCAGCAGATCCGGGACTTACGAAGAGACCCAGTACTTC
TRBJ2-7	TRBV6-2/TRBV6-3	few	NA	CASSYVSVPPREQYF	TGTGCCAGCAGTTACGTCTCGGTCCCCCCGCGCGAGCAGTACTTC
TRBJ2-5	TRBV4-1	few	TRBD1	CASRGLGQGFGETQYF	TGCGCCAGCAGGGGATTGGGACAGGGGTTTGGGGAGACCCAGTACTTC
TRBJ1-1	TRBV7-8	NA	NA	CASSLEVDRNTEAFF	TGTGCCAGCAGCTTAGAAGTGGACAGGAACACTGAAGCTTTCTTT
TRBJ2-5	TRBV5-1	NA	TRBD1	CASRSGQGYQETQYF	TGCGCCAGCAGATCGGGACAGGGGTACCAAGAGACCCAGTACTTC
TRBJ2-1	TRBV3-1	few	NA	CASSQVVGNEQFF	TGTGCCAGCAGCCAAGTCGTGGGGAATGAGCAGTTCTTC
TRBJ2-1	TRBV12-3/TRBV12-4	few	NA	CASRVFNEQFF	TGTGCCAGCAGAGTATTTAATGAGCAGTTCTTC
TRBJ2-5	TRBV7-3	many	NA	CASSLNQGETQYF	TGTGCCAGCAGCCTCAATCAGGGTGAGACCCAGTACTTC
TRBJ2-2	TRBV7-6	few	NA	CASSQGGVGTGELFF	TGTGCCAGCAGTCAGGGGGGGGTCGGCACCGGGGAGCTGTTTTTT
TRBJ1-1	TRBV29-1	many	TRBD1	CSVDKRTGATAFEAFF	TGCAGCGTGGATAAACGGACAGGGGCCACGGCCTTTGAAGCTTTCTTT
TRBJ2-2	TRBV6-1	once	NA	CASSPSGGFGELFF	TGTGCCAGCAGTCCCAGTGGGGGGTTCGGGGAGCTGTTTTTT
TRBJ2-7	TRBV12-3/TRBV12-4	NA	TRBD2	CASSFRLAGAYEQYF	TGTGCCAGCAGTTTTCGGCTAGCGGGGGCCTACGAGCAGTACTTC
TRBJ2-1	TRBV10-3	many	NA	CAISDQQTRFF	TGTGCCATCAGTGATCAACAAACACGGTTCTTC
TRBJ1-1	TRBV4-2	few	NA	CASSQESEGSTEAFF	TGTGCCAGCAGCCAAGAAAGCGAGGGATCCACTGAAGCTTTCTTT
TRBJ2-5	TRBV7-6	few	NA	CASSLGPVAETQYF	TGTGCCAGCAGCTTAGGACCTGTGGCGGAGACCCAGTACTTC
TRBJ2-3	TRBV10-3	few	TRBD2	CAIMGRLAGADTQYF	TGTGCCATCATGGGTCGACTAGCGGGAGCAGATACGCAGTATTTT